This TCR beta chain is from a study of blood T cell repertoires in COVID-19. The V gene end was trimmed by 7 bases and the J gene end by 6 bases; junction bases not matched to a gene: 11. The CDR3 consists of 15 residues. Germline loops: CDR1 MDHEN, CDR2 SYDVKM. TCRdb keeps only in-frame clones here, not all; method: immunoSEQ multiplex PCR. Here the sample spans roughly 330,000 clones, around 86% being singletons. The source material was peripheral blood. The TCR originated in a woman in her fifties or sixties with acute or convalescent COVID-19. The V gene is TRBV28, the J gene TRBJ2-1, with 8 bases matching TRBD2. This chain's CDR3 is CASISAGEGGNEQFF. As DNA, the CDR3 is TGTGCCAGCATCTCAGCGGGAGAGGGCGGCAATGAGCAGTTCTTC.